The 12 T cell receptor beta chains below all came from one sample that was sequenced in a study of CD8 T cells in ankylosing spondylitis. Study conclusions and caveats: Ankylosing spondylitis blood appeared to be characterized by a TCR beta motif of under 10 highly homologous variants.

The antigens of these receptors remain unknown. TCRdb used MiXCR to reprocess the 5' RACE reads, holding one entry per CDR3 protein. This table holds about 700,000 distinct CDR3 sequences, over 15% found once. The sample was blood, either unsorted or a sorted T cell fraction (not recorded which). The receptors stem from a male donor with ankylosing spondylitis.

The chain is built from TRBV20-1 and TRBJ2-1, with 10 bases lining up with TRBD2. Trimming removed 1 base from V and 8 bases from J; junction bases left unmatched: 11. CDR3 length: 16 amino acids. Germline CDR1 is DFQATT and CDR2 is SNEGSKA (reference sequence). DNA of the CDR3: TGCAGTGCTAGAGGGGCGAGCGGGAGGGCCCTCGATGAGCAGTTCTTC. It yields the protein CSARGASGRALDEQFF.

CDR3 in DNA: TGTGCCAGCAGCTTAGAGGACTCCCAAGAGACCCAGTACTTC. It is translated as CASSLEDSQETQYF. The V and J genes are TRBV7-6 and TRBJ2-5; D is possibly TRBD2 (5 bases). Germline V gives CDR1 SGHVS, CDR2 FNYEAQ. V gave up 1 base and J gave up 1 base, with 7 bases separating them. The length of the CDR3 is 14 residues.

This clonotype was counted only a few times. V is TRBV27 and J is TRBJ1-1; D gene unclear. The CDR3 is 14 residues long. CDR1 and CDR2 from the germline V gene are MNHEY and SMNVEV (reference sequence). The V gene lost 7 bases and the J gene lost 4 bases, with 16 bases spanning the gap. CDR3 bases: TGTGCCAGCATCGGTTGGGGATCTGGCACTGAAGCTTTCTTT. It specifies CASIGWGSGTEAFF.

This clonotype has only a few counts. This chain links TRBV30 with TRBJ2-5; 11 bases match TRBD2. The germline gives CDR1 GTSNPN, CDR2 SVGIG (reference sequence). This CDR3 is 13 amino acids long. The V gene end was trimmed by 4 bases and the J gene end by 7 bases; junction bases not matched to a gene: 5. The CDR3 sequence: CAWINSGGGTQYF. The CDR3 DNA follows: TGTGCCTGGATTAATAGCGGGGGGGGGACCCAGTACTTC. Supplemented by reference TRBV30 and TRBJ2-5, the full variable domain reads SQTIHQWPATLVQPVGSPLSLECTVEGTSNPNLYWYRQAAGRGLQLLFYSVGIGQISSEVPQNLSASRPQDRQFILSSKKLLLSDSGFYLCAWINSGGGTQYFGPGTRLLVL.

The rearrangement links TRBV10-3 to TRBJ2-1, with TRBD1 as a possible D gene (6 bases). Trimming stripped 3 bases from V and 7 bases from J, with 13 bases between. CDR3 length: 14 amino acids. Germline CDR1 and CDR2: ENHRY and SYGVKD. In DNA, the CDR3 is TGTGCCATCAGTGAAGGGCAGGGGTTGAATGAGCAGTTCTTC. This encodes CAISEGQGLNEQFF.

This clonotype was detected only a few times. The chain combines TRBV25-1 with TRBJ2-3; D is perhaps TRBD2 (5 bases). This CDR3 has 15 amino acids. Germline loops: CDR1 MGHDK, CDR2 SYGVNS. Between the trimmed V and J ends, which lost 5 bases and 2 bases, there was a span of 14 bases. The CDR3 coding sequence is TGTGCCAGCAGTCGCTTAGGAGGAGACACAGATACGCAGTATTTT. This translates into CASSRLGGDTDTQYF.

This chain joins TRBV7-2 and TRBJ2-7, with D unresolved. Trimming left V 1 base short and J 0 bases short, with 7 bases between. The CDR3 length is 14 residues. Germline assignment: CDR1 SGHTA and CDR2 FQGNSA. The CDR3 protein is CASSLEDGSYEQYF. The DNA of the CDR3 is TGTGCCAGCAGCTTAGAGGACGGCTCCTACGAGCAGTACTTC.

The chain is built from TRBV18 and TRBJ2-7; TRBD1 is a possible D gene (5 bases). The V gene lost 0 bases and the J gene lost 6 bases, with 15 bases spanning the gap. The CDR3 has 15 amino acids. The germline V gene has CDR1 KGHSH and CDR2 LQKENI. The CDR3 here is CASSPPAGRVGEQYF. In DNA, the CDR3 is TGTGCCAGCTCACCACCAGCAGGGCGAGTCGGCGAGCAGTACTTC.

This clonotype came up a few times. V is TRBV20-1 and J is TRBJ2-3; possible D gene TRBD2, 6 bases. Germline V lookup: CDR1 DFQATT, CDR2 SNEGSKA (reference sequence). The CDR3 totals 13 residues. The CDR3 protein is CSAPEGSTDTQYF. The CDR3 nucleotides read TGCAGCGCGCCGGAGGGTAGCACAGATACGCAGTATTTT.

The V and J genes are TRBV5-1 and TRBJ2-7, with TRBD1 identical over 9 bases. CDR1 and CDR2 from the germline V gene are SGHRS and YFSETQ. The CDR3 is made up of 16 amino acids. V lost 4 bases to trimming and J lost 2 bases; unmatched junction nucleotides: 10. The DNA for the CDR3 is TGCGCCAGCAGCACAGGGACAGGGAAGTCTCCCTACGAGCAGTACTTC. This translates into CASSTGTGKSPYEQYF.

This clonotype was observed a few times. The chain recombines TRBV6-5 with TRBJ1-2; D unresolved. CDR1 and CDR2 (germline): MNHEY, SVGAGI. CDR3 size: 14 residues. Deletions cut 4 bases from V and 0 bases from J, with 9 bases between. The CDR3 spells CASSLDIANYGYTF. The CDR3 DNA reads TGTGCCAGCAGTTTAGACATAGCTAACTATGGCTACACCTTC.

This clonotype was recorded many times. V usage is TRBV7-2 and J usage is TRBJ2-1, with 13 positions matching TRBD2. Germline CDR1 SGHTA, CDR2 FQGNSA. This CDR3 comprises 15 residues. V trimming: 5 bases; J trimming: 4 bases; junction bases outside the gene matches: 2. The CDR3 here is CASSPGLAGYNEQFF. CDR3 nucleotides: TGTGCCAGCAGCCCGGGACTAGCGGGGTACAATGAGCAGTTCTTC.